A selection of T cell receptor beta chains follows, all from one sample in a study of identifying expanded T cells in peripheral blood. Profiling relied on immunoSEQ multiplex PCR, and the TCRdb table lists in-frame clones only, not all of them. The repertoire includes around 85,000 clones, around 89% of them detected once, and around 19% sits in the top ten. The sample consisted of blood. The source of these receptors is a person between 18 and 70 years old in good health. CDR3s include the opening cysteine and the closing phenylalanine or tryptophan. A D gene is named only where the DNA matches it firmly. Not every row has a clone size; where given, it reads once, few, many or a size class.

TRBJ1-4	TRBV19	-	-	TGTGCCAGTAGGCGGGGGCCCAGAGGGGAAAAACTGTTTTTT	CASRRGPRGEKLFF
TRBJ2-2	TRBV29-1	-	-	TGCAGCGCCCGGGACTTCTTCACCGGGGAGCTGTTTTTT	CSARDFFTGELFF
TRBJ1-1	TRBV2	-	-	TGTGCCAGCAGTGAAGGTCGGATATTGAACACTGAAGCTTTCTTT	CASSEGRILNTEAFF
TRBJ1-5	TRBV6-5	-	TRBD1	TGTGCCAGCAGGGCAGGGGGCGCAAGCAATCAGCCCCAGCATTTT	CASRAGGASNQPQHF
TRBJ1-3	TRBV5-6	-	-	TGTGCCAGCAGCGAAGAGGCAGGGCTCTACGGAAACACCATATATTTT	CASSEEAGLYGNTIYF
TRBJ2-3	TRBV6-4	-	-	TGTGCCAGCAGTGAAGCGGCTCAGACAGATACGCAGTATTTT	CASSEAAQTDTQYF
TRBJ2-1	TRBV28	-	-	TGTGCCAGCATCCCTGGGGGGGGGCTGGTCAATGAGCAGTTCTTC	CASIPGGGLVNEQFF
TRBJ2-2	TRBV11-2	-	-	TGTGCCAGCAGCTTAAGGTTCAGGAACACCGGGGAGCTGTTTTTT	CASSLRFRNTGELFF
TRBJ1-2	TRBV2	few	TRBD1	TGTGCCAGCAGTGGGGTCAGGGGGTTTCGGTACACCTTC	CASSGVRGFRYTF
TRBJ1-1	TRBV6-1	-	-	TGTGCCAGCAGTGAAATTGGGAACACTGAAGCTTTCTTT	CASSEIGNTEAFF
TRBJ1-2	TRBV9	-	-	TGTGCCAGCAGCGTATCGGAGTACCTCCTAGAGAGGTCCCCATATGGCTACACCTTC	CASSVSEYLLERSPYGYTF
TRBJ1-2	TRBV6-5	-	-	TGTGCCAGCAGTTACTCGCAGTACTATGGCTACACCTTC	CASSYSQYYGYTF
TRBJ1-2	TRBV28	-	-	TGTGCCAGCAGTGGGCGAGGCTACACCTTC	CASSGRGYTF
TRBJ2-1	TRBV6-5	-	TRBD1	TGTGCCAGCAGGGACAGGAACGGGCCGCACAATGAGCAGTTCTTC	CASRDRNGPHNEQFF
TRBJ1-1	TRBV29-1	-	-	TGCAGCGTTCCTCCTAGTTCCCCTCAACCTCCGAACACTGAAGCTTTCTTT	CSVPPSSPQPPNTEAFF